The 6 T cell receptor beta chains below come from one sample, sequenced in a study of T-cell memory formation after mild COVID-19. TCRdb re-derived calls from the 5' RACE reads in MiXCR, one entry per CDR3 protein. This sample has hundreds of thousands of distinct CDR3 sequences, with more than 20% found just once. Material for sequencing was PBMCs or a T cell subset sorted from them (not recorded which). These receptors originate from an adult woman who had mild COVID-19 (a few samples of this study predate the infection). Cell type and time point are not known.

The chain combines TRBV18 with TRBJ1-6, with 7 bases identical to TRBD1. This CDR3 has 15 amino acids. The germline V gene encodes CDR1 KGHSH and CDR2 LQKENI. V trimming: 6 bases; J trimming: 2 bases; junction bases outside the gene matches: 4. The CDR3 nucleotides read TGTGCCAGCTCGCAAGGACAGGCCTATAATTCACCCCTCCACTTT. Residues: CASSQGQAYNSPLHF.

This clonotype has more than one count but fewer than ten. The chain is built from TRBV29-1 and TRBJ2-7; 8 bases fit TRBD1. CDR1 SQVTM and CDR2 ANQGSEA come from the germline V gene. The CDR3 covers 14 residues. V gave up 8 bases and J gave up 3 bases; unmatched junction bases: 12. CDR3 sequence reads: CSSRQGQVDYEQYF. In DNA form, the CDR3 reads TGCAGCTCCCGTCAGGGACAGGTTGACTACGAGCAGTACTTC.

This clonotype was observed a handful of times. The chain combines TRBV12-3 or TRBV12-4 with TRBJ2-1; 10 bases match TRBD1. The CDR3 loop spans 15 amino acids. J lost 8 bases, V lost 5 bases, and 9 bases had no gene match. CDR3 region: CASSRGQGDSDEQFF. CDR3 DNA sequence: TGTGCCAGCAGTCGAGGACAGGGGGACAGCGATGAGCAGTTCTTC.

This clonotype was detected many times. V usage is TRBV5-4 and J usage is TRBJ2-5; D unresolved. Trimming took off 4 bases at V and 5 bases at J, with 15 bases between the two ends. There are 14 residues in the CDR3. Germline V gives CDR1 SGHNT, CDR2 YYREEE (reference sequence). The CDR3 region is CASSPKVSEETQYF. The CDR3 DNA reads TGTGCCAGCAGCCCCAAGGTCTCGGAGGAGACCCAGTACTTC.

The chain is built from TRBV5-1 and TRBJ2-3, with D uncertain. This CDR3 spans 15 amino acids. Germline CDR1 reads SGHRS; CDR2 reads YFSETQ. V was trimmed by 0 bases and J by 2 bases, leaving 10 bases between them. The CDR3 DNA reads TGCGCCAGCAGCTTGGCCGTGAGGTCCACAGATACGCAGTATTTT. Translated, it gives CASSLAVRSTDTQYF.

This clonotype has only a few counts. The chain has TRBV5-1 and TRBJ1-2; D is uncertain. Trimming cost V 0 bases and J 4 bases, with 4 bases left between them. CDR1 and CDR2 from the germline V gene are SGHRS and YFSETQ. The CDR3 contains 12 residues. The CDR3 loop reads CASSLGAYGYTF. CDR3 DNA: TGCGCCAGCAGCTTGGGTGCCTATGGCTACACCTTC.